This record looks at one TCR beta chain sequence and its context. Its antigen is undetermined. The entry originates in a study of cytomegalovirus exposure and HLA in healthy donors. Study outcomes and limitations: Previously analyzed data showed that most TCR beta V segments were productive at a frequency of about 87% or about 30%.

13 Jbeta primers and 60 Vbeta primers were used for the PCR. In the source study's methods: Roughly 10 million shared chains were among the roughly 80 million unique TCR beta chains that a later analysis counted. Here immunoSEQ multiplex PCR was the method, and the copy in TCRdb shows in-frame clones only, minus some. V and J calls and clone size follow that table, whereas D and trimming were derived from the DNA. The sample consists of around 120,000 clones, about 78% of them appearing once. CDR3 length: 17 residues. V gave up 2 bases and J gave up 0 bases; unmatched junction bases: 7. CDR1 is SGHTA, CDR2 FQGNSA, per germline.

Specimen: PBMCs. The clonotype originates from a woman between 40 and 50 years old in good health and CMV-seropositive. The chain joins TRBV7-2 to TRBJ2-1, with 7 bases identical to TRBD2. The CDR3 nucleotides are TGTGCCAGCAGCTTACTCTCCGGGGGGAGCTCCTACAATGAGCAGTTCTTC. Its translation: CASSLLSGGSSYNEQFF. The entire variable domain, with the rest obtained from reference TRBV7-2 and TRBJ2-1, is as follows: GAGVSQSPSNKVTEKGKDVELRCDPISGHTALYWYRQSLGQGLEFLIYFQGNSAPDKSGLPSDRFSAERTGGSVSTLTIQRTQQEDSAVYLCASSLLSGGSSYNEQFFGPGTRLTVL.